This note documents a single TCR beta chain sequence. What it binds is not known. These data belong to a study of CD8+ T cells in alopecia areata. Reverse transcription of extracted RNA yielded cDNA, which provided the sequencing template. Measured with immunoSEQ multiplex PCR; TCRdb has only the in-frame clones, and not every one. The sample has roughly 60,000 clones, 44% seen once. CDR1 and CDR2 from the germline V gene are SEHNR and FQNEAQ (reference sequence). CDR3 size: 19 residues. The trim removed 5 bases at V and 6 bases at J, leaving 19 bases unmatched. Study-wide results and limits: In lesional scalp, particularly from alopecia totalis/universalis, clonality was higher than in normal scalp. Mouse data revealed clearer TCR sharing than patient data did, a gap possibly tied to HLA.

The investigators collected lesional scalp punch biopsies and peripheral blood from alopecia areata patients. Separation by sorting yielded CD4+ and CD8+ T cells from PBMCs. Sequencing was done on a sample of NKG2D-low CD8+ T cells sorted from blood. The V call is TRBV7-9, the J call TRBJ2-3; 11 bases are shared with TRBD2. The receptor was isolated from a human donor with alopecia areata. CDR3 coding DNA: TGTGCCAGCAGCCTAACTATAGCGGGAGGGCCGGGGATATTGGATACGCAGTATTTT. This encodes CASSLTIAGGPGILDTQYF.